This T cell receptor beta chain is from a study of Ad26.COV2.S vaccination and SARS-CoV-2 variants. Turning to the study itself: Ad26.COV2.S arm of COV1001 included the donor.

The CDR3 spans 13 residues. From germline, CDR1 is GTSNPN and CDR2 SVGIG (reference sequence). Trimming at V came to 5 bases and at J to 1 base, leaving 4 bases not matched to a gene. The study, taken as a whole, reports: With respect to non-spike TCR breadth, vaccine and placebo recipients were similar. The TCR breadth and depth analyses may have produced an underestimate of total T cell responses.

Produced via immunoSEQ multiplex PCR; TCRdb's table is partial and in-frame only. The table shows around 340,000 clones, with about 88% occurring only once. On this clone: The antigen remains unidentified.

Treatment meaning: around 19 received Ad26.COV2.S at low or high dose, single or two shots; 5 received placebo; per-sample allocation not given. Collection of the samples took place on day 63 after the first injection of vaccine or placebo. This receptor was identified in a person aged 18-65 years who received the Ad26.COV2.S COVID-19 vaccine or a placebo. Sequenced here: peripheral blood, sampled in a trial of Ad26.COV2.S vaccine versus placebo. This sequence joins TRBV30 and TRBJ1-1, with TRBD1 identical over 7 bases. CDR3 sequence reads: CAWVRDRNTEAFF. CDR3 coding DNA: TGTGCCTGGGTCCGGGACAGGAACACTGAAGCTTTCTTT.